The entry below gives a single TCR beta chain sequence along with its context. Through a sample-barcoded 5' primer and a J-beta primer mix, a second PCR was run for roughly 7 to 12 cycles. TCRdb used MiXCR to reprocess the 5' RACE reads, holding one entry per CDR3 protein. This sample has 650,000 to 800,000 distinct CDR3 sequences, with 45% to 60% found just once. The data were taken from a study of blood T cells in healthy people across ages. The V and J ends lost 0 bases and 7 bases respectively, with 13 bases between them. The V gene's germline CDR1 is SGHDN and CDR2 FVKESK. There are 14 residues in the CDR3.

Sequencing input: blood. The sequence was obtained from a woman at least 80 years old in good health. The J gene is TRBJ2-7, the V gene TRBV14; TRBD2 might be the D (5 bases). The CDR3 reads CASSQERLPGEQYF. DNA of the CDR3: TGTGCCAGCAGCCAAGAAAGACTCCCGGGGGAGCAGTACTTC.